Listed below are T cell receptor beta chains from one sample, sequenced in a study of cytomegalovirus exposure and HLA in healthy donors. Clones were read by immunoSEQ multiplex PCR, and TCRdb kept only the in-frame ones, dropping some. Altogether approximately 180,000 clones are present, just over 75% being singletons, with the ten largest covering approximately 1.5%. The sequencing input was PBMCs. Source of these receptors: a woman aged 25 to 39 in good health and CMV-seropositive. The CDR3 runs from the conserved cysteine through the conserved F or W. The order of the fields is J gene, D gene, clone size, CDR3 length, V gene, CDR3 protein, CDR3 DNA. A D gene is named only where the DNA matches it firmly. Expanded clones are given a class, and other clones once, few, many or no size at all.

TRBJ2-1	TRBD2	few	16	TRBV27	CASSLSTQRDFNEQFF	TGTGCCAGCAGTTTATCAACCCAGCGGGACTTCAATGAGCAGTTCTTC
TRBJ2-2	NA	NA	14	TRBV18	CASSPPGDTGELFF	TGTGCCAGCTCACCACCCGGGGACACCGGGGAGCTGTTTTTT
TRBJ1-1	NA	NA	12	TRBV7-6	CASSEVNTEAFF	TGTGCCAGCAGCGAGGTTAACACTGAAGCTTTCTTT
TRBJ2-3	NA	NA	16	TRBV2	CASSEEGGSGTDTQYF	TGTGCCAGCAGTGAAGAGGGGGGGAGTGGGACAGATACGCAGTATTTT
TRBJ2-3	NA	NA	16	TRBV5-6	CASSLVGTYLTDTQYF	TGTGCCAGCAGCTTGGTCGGGACATATCTCACAGATACGCAGTATTTT
TRBJ2-2	TRBD1	NA	15	TRBV5-1	CASSLGTGNTGELFF	TGCGCCAGCAGCTTGGGGACAGGGAACACCGGGGAGCTGTTTTTT
TRBJ1-1	NA	NA	14	TRBV6-6	CASSYEQGITEAFF	TGTGCCAGCAGTTACGAACAGGGTATCACTGAAGCTTTCTTT
TRBJ1-1	NA	NA	12	TRBV7-6	CASSHNQGEAFF	TGTGCCAGCAGCCACAACCAGGGTGAAGCTTTCTTT
TRBJ2-7	NA	few	10	TRBV28	CASSFREQYF	TGTGCCAGCAGTTTTCGCGAGCAGTACTTC
TRBJ1-2	NA	NA	13	TRBV6-5	CASSYEGDYGYTF	TGTGCCAGCAGTTACGAGGGAGACTATGGCTACACCTTC
TRBJ1-1	NA	NA	17	TRBV7-5	CVRSLSYAGQVNTEAFF	TGTGTCAGAAGCCTCTCCTATGCAGGTCAGGTGAACACTGAAGCTTTCTTT
TRBJ1-2	TRBD1	NA	14	TRBV30	CAWSIEEGASGYTF	TGTGCCTGGAGCATCGAAGAGGGGGCTAGTGGCTACACCTTC
TRBJ2-7	TRBD1	NA	13	TRBV30	CAWSWTGGYEQYF	TGTGCCTGGAGTTGGACAGGGGGCTACGAGCAGTACTTC
TRBJ1-2	TRBD1	NA	13	TRBV30	CAFFGTGAYGYTF	TGTGCCTTTTTCGGGACAGGGGCTTATGGCTACACCTTC
TRBJ1-5	NA	NA	12	TRBV5-4	CASSLGSQPQHF	TGTGCCAGCAGCTTGGGGAGTCAGCCCCAGCATTTT
TRBJ2-2	NA	NA	16	TRBV9	CASSARPNDYTGELFF	TGTGCCAGCAGCGCTAGACCAAACGACTACACCGGGGAGCTGTTTTTT
TRBJ2-3	TRBD2	NA	16	TRBV2	CASSPTLAGETDTQYF	TGTGCCAGCAGTCCGACCTTAGCGGGAGAAACAGATACGCAGTATTTT
TRBJ1-2	NA	NA	13	TRBV5-6	CASSLRGNYGYTF	TGTGCCAGCAGCCTCAGGGGTAACTATGGCTACACCTTC
TRBJ2-7	NA	NA	14	TRBV7-9	CSSSLLAGNYEQYF	TGTTCCAGCAGCTTATTGGCAGGAAACTACGAGCAGTACTTC
TRBJ2-7	TRBD2	NA	15	TRBV5-1	CASRMTSYTTYEQYF	TGCGCCAGCAGGATGACTAGCTACACAACCTACGAGCAGTACTTC
TRBJ1-1	NA	few	16	TRBV9	CASSVGLAGMNTEAFF	TGTGCCAGCAGCGTAGGTCTGGCGGGGATGAACACTGAAGCTTTCTTT
TRBJ1-5	TRBD1	few	17	TRBV10-1	CASSRDRGRYSNQPQHF	TGCGCCAGCAGTCGGGACAGGGGCCGTTATAGCAATCAGCCCCAGCATTTT
TRBJ1-2	NA	NA	14	TRBV19	CASSTNDSPLGYTF	TGTGCCAGTAGTACAAACGACAGCCCTCTTGGCTACACCTTC
TRBJ2-1	NA	NA	16	TRBV10-1	CASSESGTGEDNEQFF	TGCGCCAGCAGTGAATCCGGGACGGGGGAGGACAATGAGCAGTTCTTC
TRBJ2-7	TRBD1	NA	15	TRBV7-2	CASSLDRGTVYEQYF	TGTGCCAGCAGCTTAGACAGGGGGACGGTGTACGAGCAGTACTTC